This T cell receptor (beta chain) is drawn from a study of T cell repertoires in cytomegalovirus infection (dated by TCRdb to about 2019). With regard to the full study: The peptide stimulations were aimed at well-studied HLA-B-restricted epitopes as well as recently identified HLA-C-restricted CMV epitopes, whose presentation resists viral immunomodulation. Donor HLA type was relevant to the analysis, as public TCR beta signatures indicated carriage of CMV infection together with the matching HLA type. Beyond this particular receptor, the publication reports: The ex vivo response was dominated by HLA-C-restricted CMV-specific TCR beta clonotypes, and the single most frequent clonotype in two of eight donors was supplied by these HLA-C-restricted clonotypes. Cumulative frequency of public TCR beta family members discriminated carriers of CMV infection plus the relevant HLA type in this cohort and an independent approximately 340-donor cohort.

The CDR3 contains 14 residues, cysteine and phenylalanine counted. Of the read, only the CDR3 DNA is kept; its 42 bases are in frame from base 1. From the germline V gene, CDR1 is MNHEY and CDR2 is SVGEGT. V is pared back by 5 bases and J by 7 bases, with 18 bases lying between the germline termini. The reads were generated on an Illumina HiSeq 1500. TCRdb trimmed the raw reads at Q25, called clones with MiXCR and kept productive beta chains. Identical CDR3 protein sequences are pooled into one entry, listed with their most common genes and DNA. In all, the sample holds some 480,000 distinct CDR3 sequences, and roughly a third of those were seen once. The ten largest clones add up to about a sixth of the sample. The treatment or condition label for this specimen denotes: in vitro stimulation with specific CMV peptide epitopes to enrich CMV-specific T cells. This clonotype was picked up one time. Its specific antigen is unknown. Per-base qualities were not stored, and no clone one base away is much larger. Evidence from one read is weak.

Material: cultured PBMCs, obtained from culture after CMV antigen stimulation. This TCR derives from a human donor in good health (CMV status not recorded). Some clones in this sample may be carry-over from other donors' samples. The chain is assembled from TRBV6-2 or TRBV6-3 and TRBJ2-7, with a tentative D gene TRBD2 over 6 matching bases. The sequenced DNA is TGTGCCAGCAGTAGGCGGCCAGGACGGGGGGAGCAGTACTTC. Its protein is CASSRRPGRGEQYF.